This T cell receptor beta chain was observed in a study of shared clonotypes between healthy human individuals. Every subset's genomic DNA went evenly onto several immunoSEQ plates. Sequencing was performed with immunoSEQ multiplex PCR; in TCRdb, only in-frame clones are kept and a portion is missing. The sample has around 2.1 million clones, just over 90% seen once. The CDR3 extends over 13 amino acids. V lost 11 bases, J lost 5 bases, and 19 bases lay in between. Per germline, CDR1 MNHEY and CDR2 SMNVEV (reference sequence). Naive CD8 cells lacked CD45RO, underwent positive selection for CCR7 and left out terminally differentiated effector memory CD45RA+ cells. Adult donors, all healthy and HIV-negative, had no recent acute infections or vaccinations.

The sample comprised naive CD8+ T cells from PBMCs. The chain uses TRBV27 and TRBJ2-7; D might be TRBD1 (6 bases). The sequence was obtained from a man in his late teens or twenties in good health. Some clones in this sample may be carry-over from other donors' samples. The CDR3 sequence: CACAPAQGNEQYF. CDR3 DNA sequence: TGTGCCTGTGCACCGGCCCAGGGGAACGAGCAGTACTTC.